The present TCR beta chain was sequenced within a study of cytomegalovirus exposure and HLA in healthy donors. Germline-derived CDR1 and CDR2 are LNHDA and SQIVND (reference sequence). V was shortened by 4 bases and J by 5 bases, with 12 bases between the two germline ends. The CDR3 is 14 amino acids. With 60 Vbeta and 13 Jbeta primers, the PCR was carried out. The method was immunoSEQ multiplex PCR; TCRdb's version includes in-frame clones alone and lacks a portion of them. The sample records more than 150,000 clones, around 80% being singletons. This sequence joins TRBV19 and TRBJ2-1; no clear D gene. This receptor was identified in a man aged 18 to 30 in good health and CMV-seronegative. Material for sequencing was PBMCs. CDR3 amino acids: CASSTTPRDNEQFF. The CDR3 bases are TGTGCCAGTAGTACCACCCCCCGGGACAATGAGCAGTTCTTC.